The 27 T cell receptor beta chains given below trace back to one sample, sequenced in a study of blood T cell repertoires in COVID-19. The data were produced by immunoSEQ multiplex PCR, yet TCRdb's version contains in-frame clones alone and is incomplete. The table lists about 270,000 clones, 88% of them singletons. Sequencing was done on a sample of PBMCs or T cells enriched from blood (not recorded which). These receptors were obtained from a woman between 45 and 60 years old who had recovered from COVID-19.

The chain uses TRBV27 and TRBJ2-5; 10 positions match TRBD2. CDR3 size: 15 residues. From germline, CDR1 is MNHEY and CDR2 SMNVEV (reference sequence). With 5 bases clipped from V and 11 bases from J, the junction kept 14 bases outside the gene matches. CDR3 sequence (DNA): TGTGCCAGCAGTCTAGAGTCACTAGCGGGATCGGCTCAGTACTTC. It codes for CASSLESLAGSAQYF.

V is TRBV28 and J is TRBJ1-2; 9 nucleotides match TRBD1. Germline V lookup: CDR1 MDHEN, CDR2 SYDVKM. Losses at the gene ends were 6 bases for V and 6 bases for J; bases not matched to a gene: 5. This CDR3 contains 13 residues. CDR3 in DNA: TGTGCCAGCAGGGACAGGGGATCGAATGGCTACACCTTC. Translation: CASRDRGSNGYTF.

The J gene is TRBJ2-7, the V gene TRBV6-2 or TRBV6-3; 8 nucleotides agree with TRBD1. From germline, CDR1 is MNHEY and CDR2 SVGEGT. V dropped 5 bases and J dropped 3; count of bases not matched to a gene: 6. The CDR3 extends over 14 amino acids. The CDR3 is CASSQIGQGYEQYF. In DNA form, the CDR3 reads TGTGCCAGCAGTCAAATAGGACAGGGCTACGAGCAGTACTTC.

This rearrangement joins TRBV2 to TRBJ1-5; D perhaps matches TRBD1 (6 bases). The V gene lost 1 base and the J gene lost 9 bases, with 13 bases spanning the gap. CDR1 SNHLY and CDR2 FYNNEI come from the germline V gene. This CDR3 region has 14 residues. DNA of the CDR3: TGTGCCAGCAGTGAAGGGCAGGGGAAACGGCCCCAGCATTTT. As protein: CASSEGQGKRPQHF.

This clone appeared once. The chain has TRBV7-2 and TRBJ2-2; TRBD1 matches at 7 bases. CDR3 length equals 15 residues. V shed 3 bases and J 7 bases; nucleotides not matched to a gene: 8. CDR1 and CDR2 from the germline V gene are SGHTA and FQGNSA. The CDR3 region is CASSLGQNHGGELFF. The CDR3, as DNA: TGTGCCAGCAGCTTGGGACAGAACCATGGCGGGGAGCTGTTTTTT.

The gene calls are TRBV28 and TRBJ1-1; 11 nucleotides align to TRBD1. CDR1 is MDHEN, CDR2 SYDVKM, per germline. There are 17 residues in the CDR3. Unmatched junction bases numbered 14, after V lost 8 bases and J lost 3 bases. The CDR3 DNA is TGTGCCAGCCGCGGGACAGGGGGATTTTTGGTAGACACTGAAGCTTTCTTT. Translation: CASRGTGGFLVDTEAFF.

The chain couples TRBV6-2 or TRBV6-3 to TRBJ1-1; D remains unclear. Germline V gene lookup returns CDR1 MNHEY and CDR2 SVGEGT. Trimming left V 7 bases short and J 0 bases short, with 12 bases between. This CDR3 has 14 residues. The CDR3 is CASTPGDLNTEAFF. In DNA, the CDR3 is TGTGCCAGCACCCCGGGAGACCTGAACACTGAAGCTTTCTTT.

The genes are TRBV28 and TRBJ2-3, with D maybe TRBD1 (6 bases). There are 13 residues in the CDR3. Per the germline V gene, CDR1 is MDHEN and CDR2 is SYDVKM. Trimming cost V 6 bases and J 1 base, with 8 bases left between them. For the CDR3, the DNA is TGTGCCAGCAGCGAGGGGGGCACAGATACGCAGTATTTT. Translating gives CASSEGGTDTQYF.

The chain uses TRBV4-1 and TRBJ2-7, with 8 bases lining up with TRBD1. CDR1 and CDR2 from the germline V gene are MGHRA and YSYEKL. Trimming took 4 bases from V and 7 from J; bases not matched to a gene: 12. The CDR3 spans 15 residues. Here the CDR3 reads CASSPTDREYGEQYF. Here the CDR3 DNA reads TGCGCCAGCAGCCCCACGGACAGGGAGTACGGGGAGCAGTACTTC.

V and J are TRBV15 and TRBJ2-7, with 7 positions matching TRBD1. The V gene end was trimmed by 5 bases and the J gene end by 7 bases; junction bases not matched to a gene: 14. The V gene's germline CDR1 is LNHNV and CDR2 YYDKDF (reference sequence). The CDR3 is 15 amino acids. In nucleotides, the CDR3 is TGTGCCACCAGCGGTGCTCCGACAGGGTCGCGAGAGCAGTACTTC. This sequence encodes CATSGAPTGSREQYF.

V and J are TRBV30 and TRBJ1-1; 10 bases are a match to TRBD1. Germline loops: CDR1 GTSNPN, CDR2 SVGIG (reference sequence). The CDR3 consists of 15 residues. J was trimmed by 1 base and V by 2 bases; bases with no gene match: 4. CDR3 coding DNA: TGTGCCTGGAGTAGACAGGGGGCGGGGAACACTGAAGCTTTCTTT. Amino acid sequence: CAWSRQGAGNTEAFF.

This chain links TRBV7-9 with TRBJ2-7; 7 nucleotides match TRBD1. Per germline, CDR1 SEHNR and CDR2 FQNEAQ (reference sequence). V lost 5 bases and J lost 2; bases outside the gene matches: 3. The CDR3 is 13 amino acids. CDR3 protein: CASSRDRAYEQYF. CDR3 DNA: TGTGCCAGCAGCCGGGACAGAGCCTACGAGCAGTACTTC.

The chain combines TRBV19 with TRBJ2-2, with 11 bases identical to TRBD2. The CDR3 totals 15 residues. V shed 2 bases, J shed 5 bases, and the junction held 1 base outside the gene matches. The germline V gene has CDR1 LNHDA and CDR2 SQIVND (reference sequence). The CDR3, as DNA: TGTGCCAGTAGTATACTAGCGGGAGGAACCGGGGAGCTGTTTTTT. Encoded protein: CASSILAGGTGELFF.

In this sample, this clone turned up a few times. The chain uses TRBV27 and TRBJ2-2; D possibly corresponds to TRBD2 (5 bases). V dropped 5 bases and J dropped 6 bases, with 10 bases sitting between them. CDR1 MNHEY and CDR2 SMNVEV come from the germline V gene (reference sequence). CDR3 length equals 13 residues. CDR3 protein: CASSSDSAGELFF. The DNA of the CDR3 is TGTGCCAGCAGTAGTGATAGCGCCGGGGAGCTGTTTTTT.

The V gene is TRBV19, the J gene TRBJ1-5, with D hard to call. Trimming took 7 bases from V and 4 from J, leaving 14 bases between them. Germline CDR1 reads LNHDA; CDR2 reads SQIVND (reference sequence). The CDR3 is 14 amino acids. CDR3 in amino acids: CASIPGGTNQPQHF. The CDR3 nucleotides read TGTGCCAGTATCCCCGGCGGCACGAATCAGCCCCAGCATTTT.

J is TRBJ1-5 and V is TRBV19; tentative D call: TRBD1 (6 bases). Germline-derived CDR1 and CDR2 are LNHDA and SQIVND (reference sequence). V was trimmed by 6 bases and J by 4 bases, leaving 13 bases between them. This CDR3 is built from 14 residues. As DNA, the CDR3 is TGTGCCAGTAGACCGGGACAAAGAAATCAGCCCCAGCATTTT. It is translated as CASRPGQRNQPQHF.

This clone was counted a single time. The chain uses TRBV28 and TRBJ1-1; no firm D call. V was cut by 4 bases and J by 0 bases, with 12 bases left in between. Germline-derived CDR1 and CDR2 are MDHEN and SYDVKM. The CDR3 runs to 15 residues. The CDR3 sequence: CASSSPQVMNTEAFF. The CDR3, as DNA: TGTGCCAGCAGTTCGCCCCAGGTCATGAACACTGAAGCTTTCTTT.

The J gene is TRBJ1-5, the V gene TRBV7-9; D uncertain. Germline loops: CDR1 SEHNR, CDR2 FQNEAQ (reference sequence). This CDR3 is 16 amino acids long. Trimming shortened V by 4 bases and J by 2 bases, and 15 bases separated the two germline ends. CDR3 in DNA: TGTGCCAGCAGCTCCTCCCCGGTCTCTCGCAATCAGCCCCAGCATTTT. Its translation: CASSSSPVSRNQPQHF.

The rearrangement links TRBV5-4 to TRBJ2-7, with 10 bases that match TRBD2. The CDR3 length is 16 residues. The germline gives CDR1 SGHNT, CDR2 YYREEE (reference sequence). With 0 bases clipped from V and 5 bases from J, the junction kept 8 bases outside the gene matches. The CDR3 DNA is TGTGCCAGCAGCTTGGCCCCTACCCTAGCGGGAGACGAGCAGTACTTC. Encoded protein: CASSLAPTLAGDEQYF.

The chain joins TRBV27 to TRBJ2-2, with D possibly TRBD2 on 6 matching bases. Trimming shortened V by 5 bases and J by 0 bases, and 7 bases separated the two germline ends. This CDR3 contains 14 residues. Germline CDR1 is MNHEY and CDR2 is SMNVEV (reference sequence). The CDR3 spells CASSRLANTGELFF. The CDR3 DNA sequence: TGTGCCAGCAGTCGACTAGCGAACACCGGGGAGCTGTTTTTT.

V usage is TRBV7-8 and J usage is TRBJ1-3, with D perhaps TRBD1 (5 bases). This CDR3 region has 17 residues. Germline V CDR1 and CDR2: SGHVS, FQNEAQ. V was shortened by 6 bases and J by 0 bases, with 18 bases between the two germline ends. The CDR3 spells CASRALDSTNSGNTIYF. Written as DNA, the CDR3 is TGTGCCAGCAGAGCCCTCGACAGTACAAACTCTGGAAACACCATATATTTT.

The V call is TRBV7-3, the J call TRBJ2-5, with D possibly being TRBD2 (7 bases). Germline CDR1 SGHTA, CDR2 FQGTGA. Deletions cut 3 bases from V and 4 bases from J, with 9 bases between. CDR3 length equals 13 residues. The CDR3 protein is CASSFRGGETQYF. CDR3 nucleotide sequence: TGTGCCAGCAGCTTTAGGGGGGGAGAGACCCAGTACTTC.

In DNA form, the CDR3 reads TGTGCCAGCAGTTCCAGGACCTACGAGCAGTACTTC. It specifies CASSSRTYEQYF. This chain connects TRBV6-6 to TRBJ2-7; unclear D gene. Trimming left V 4 bases short and J 2 bases short, with 6 bases between. The CDR3 is 12 residues long. CDR1 MNHNY and CDR2 SVGAGI come from the germline V gene (reference sequence).

The chain links TRBV27 to TRBJ1-1; 7 bases fit TRBD1. This CDR3 is built from 16 residues. Losses at the gene ends were 7 bases for V and 1 base for J; bases not matched to a gene: 12. The V gene's germline CDR1 is MNHEY and CDR2 SMNVEV (reference sequence). The CDR3 loop is CASTQGGDSTNTEAFF. The CDR3 nucleotides are TGTGCCAGCACCCAGGGGGGAGACAGTACGAACACTGAAGCTTTCTTT.

The V call is TRBV2, the J call TRBJ2-2; 7 positions agree with TRBD2. The CDR3 sequence is 14 residues long. The V gene end was trimmed by 7 bases and the J gene end by 1 base; junction bases not matched to a gene: 3. Looked up from germline, CDR1 is SNHLY and CDR2 is FYNNEI. The CDR3, as DNA: TGTGCCAGCAACCTAGCGGAGAACACCGGGGAGCTGTTTTTT. Translation: CASNLAENTGELFF.

V and J are TRBV18 and TRBJ1-4, with 10 nucleotides matching TRBD1. V lost 2 bases to trimming and J lost 7 bases; unmatched junction nucleotides: 1. The germline V gene encodes CDR1 KGHSH and CDR2 LQKENI. This CDR3 is 14 amino acids long. The CDR3, as DNA: TGTGCCAGCTCACCAGGGACAGGGGCTGAAAAACTGTTTTTT. Amino acids: CASSPGTGAEKLFF.

V gene TRBV7-9 combines with J gene TRBJ2-7, with 7 bases aligning to TRBD1. Trimming at V came to 6 bases and at J to 3 bases, leaving 11 bases not matched to a gene. This CDR3 contains 15 residues. The germline CDR1 and CDR2 sequences are SEHNR and FQNEAQ (reference sequence). For the CDR3, the DNA is TGTGCCAGCAGTCCCGGGGACAGAACGGTCTACGAGCAGTACTTC. It translates to CASSPGDRTVYEQYF.